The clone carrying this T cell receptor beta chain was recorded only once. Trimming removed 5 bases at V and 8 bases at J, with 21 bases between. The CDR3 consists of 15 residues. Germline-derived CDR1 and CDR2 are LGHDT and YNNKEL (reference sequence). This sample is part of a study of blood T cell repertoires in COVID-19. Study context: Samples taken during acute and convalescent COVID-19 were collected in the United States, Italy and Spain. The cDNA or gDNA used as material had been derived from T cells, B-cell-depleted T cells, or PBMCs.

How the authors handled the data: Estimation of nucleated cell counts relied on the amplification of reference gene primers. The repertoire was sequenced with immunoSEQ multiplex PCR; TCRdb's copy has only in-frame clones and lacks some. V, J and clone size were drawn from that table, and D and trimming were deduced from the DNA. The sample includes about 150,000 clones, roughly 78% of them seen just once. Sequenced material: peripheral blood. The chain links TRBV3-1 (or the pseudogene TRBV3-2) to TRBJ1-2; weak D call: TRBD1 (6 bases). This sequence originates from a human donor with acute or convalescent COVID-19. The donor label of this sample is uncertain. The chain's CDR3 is CASSNYTGHSSGYTF. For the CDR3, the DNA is TGTGCCAGCAGCAACTATACAGGGCACTCTTCCGGCTACACCTTC.